This T cell receptor beta chain was found in a study of T cell repertoires in cytomegalovirus infection. TCRdb reanalysed the reads using MiXCR and keeps one entry per CDR3 protein. The repertoire includes around 300,000 distinct CDR3 sequences, around 25% of them detected once, and approximately 15% sits in the top ten. V was clipped by 5 bases and J by 3 bases, with 12 bases between them. CDR3 length: 14 amino acids. The germline V gene has CDR1 MNHEY and CDR2 SMNVEV (reference sequence). Study outcomes and limitations: Cumulative public TCR beta family frequency identified CMV carriers with the relevant HLA.

A few counts support this clonotype. What it binds is unknown. Sequenced material: PBMCs. This chain connects TRBV27 to TRBJ2-3; D might be TRBD1 (6 bases). The TCR was taken from a human donor in good health (CMV status not recorded). Some clones in this sample may be carry-over from other donors' samples. The CDR3 reads CASSPHRETDTQYF. In DNA, the CDR3 is TGTGCCAGCAGTCCCCACAGGGAGACAGATACGCAGTATTTT.